Listed below are T cell receptor beta chains from one sample, sequenced in a study of Graves' ophthalmopathy and Graves' hyperthyroidism. TCRdb redid the calling of the multiplex PCR reads with MiXCR, one entry per CDR3 protein. The sample includes around 470,000 distinct CDR3 sequences, 13% to 15% of them seen just once. Sequencing input: blood. The receptors originated from a woman in her 30s with Graves' ophthalmopathy. Both conserved end residues are part of each CDR3. A D gene is named only where the DNA matches it firmly. Only some rows state a clone size, as once, few, many or a class for expanded clones.

TRBV20-1	TRBD2	few	TRBJ2-2	TGCAGTGCCCTAGCGGGGGGGTCCGGGGAGCTGTTTTTT	CSALAGGSGELFF
TRBV5-1	TRBD2	-	TRBJ2-2	TGCGCCAGCAGCTCCGCACTAGCGGGCGGGGAGCTGTTTTTT	CASSSALAGGELFF
TRBV2	-	few	TRBJ2-2	TGTGCCAGCAGTGAATGGGGCCGGACGACCGGGGAGCTGTTTTTT	CASSEWGRTTGELFF
TRBV12-3/TRBV12-4	-	many	TRBJ1-1	TGTGCCAGCAGTACAGGGCCCACTGAAGCTTTCTTT	CASSTGPTEAFF
TRBV18	TRBD1	few	TRBJ2-7	TGTGCCAGCTCACCCAAGACAGGGGGATCCTACGAGCAGTACTTC	CASSPKTGGSYEQYF
TRBV28	-	many	TRBJ1-2	TGTGCCAGCAGGGAGGGGGAACCTAACTATGGCTACACCTTC	CASREGEPNYGYTF
TRBV28	-	once	TRBJ1-1	TGTGCCAGCAGTGAACAGGGAGGTAGAACTAAAGCTTTCTTT	CASSEQGGRTKAFF
TRBV6-5	-	many	TRBJ1-5	TGTGCCAGCAGTTACAGAGAGCTCGATCAGCCCCAGCATTTT	CASSYRELDQPQHF
TRBV10-1	TRBD1	many	TRBJ1-1	TGCGCCAGCAGATCCGACAGGGGGCTAAACACTGAAGCTTTCTTT	CASRSDRGLNTEAFF
TRBV28	-	many	TRBJ2-7	TGTGCCAGCAGCCAACACCCCCCTTCCTACGAGCAGTACTTC	CASSQHPPSYEQYF
TRBV12-3/TRBV12-4	-	many	TRBJ1-2	TGTGCCAGCAGTTCGGGAGGGTATGGCTACACCTTC	CASSSGGYGYTF
TRBV6-5	-	many	TRBJ1-1	TGTGCCAGCAGTTACGTTTCCGGGACAGAAGCTTTCTTT	CASSYVSGTEAFF
TRBV28	-	many	TRBJ1-6	TGTGGCTCGACAGGCCCGAATTCACCCCTCCACTTT	CGSTGPNSPLHF
TRBV28	TRBD1	many	TRBJ2-5	TGTGCCAGCAGCCAGCCTACAGGGGGCTTTCTAGGGACCCAGTACTTC	CASSQPTGGFLGTQYF
TRBV6-2/TRBV6-3	-	many	TRBJ1-2	TGTGCCAGCAGTTACTCCGTGCAGGACGCCTATGGCTACACCTTC	CASSYSVQDAYGYTF
TRBV12-3/TRBV12-4	TRBD2	many	TRBJ2-7	TGTGCCAGCAGTTCTTCCAGCGGGAACCCCTACGAGCAGTACTTC	CASSSSSGNPYEQYF
TRBV11-3	-	many	TRBJ2-4	TGTGCCAGCAGCTTAGATACCCACATTCAGTACTTC	CASSLDTHIQYF
TRBV10-3	-	many	TRBJ1-2	TGTGCCACTCGTTCCATGGGCGGGACAAACTATGACTACACCTTC	CATRSMGGTNYDYTF
TRBV5-1	TRBD2	many	TRBJ2-5	TGCGCCAGCAGCTTCATAGCGGGGGGGCCGAAGACCCAGTACTTC	CASSFIAGGPKTQYF
TRBV5-5	-	-	TRBJ2-7	TGTGCCAGCAGCAAAACCGGGCCCCGGGCCTACGAGCAGTACTTC	CASSKTGPRAYEQYF
TRBV28	-	-	TRBJ1-1	TGTGCCAGCAAGAGGGCGGGCACTGAAGCTTTCTTT	CASKRAGTEAFF
TRBV5-1	-	many	TRBJ1-1	TGCGCCAGCAGCCCAGATAGCATCACTGAAGCTTTCTTT	CASSPDSITEAFF
TRBV20-1	-	many	TRBJ2-5	TGCAGTGCTAGTCGCTTTTCGCAGTACCAAGAGACCCAGTACTTC	CSASRFSQYQETQYF
TRBV28	TRBD1	-	TRBJ1-2	TGTGCCAGCAGACCTGGGACAGCCTATGGCTACACCTTC	CASRPGTAYGYTF
TRBV27	TRBD1	-	TRBJ1-6	TGTGCCAGCAGGCCGACCCTCCGGGACAGGGTGGGTTCACCCCTCCACTTT	CASRPTLRDRVGSPLHF
TRBV18	-	many	TRBJ1-2	TGTGCCAGCTCCACCGACAGCTATGGCTACACCTTC	CASSTDSYGYTF
TRBV19	-	-	TRBJ1-4	TGTGCCACTAGTATGGGTCGGTCGGAGGAAAAACTGTTTTTT	CATSMGRSEEKLFF
TRBV20-1	TRBD1	many	TRBJ1-2	TGCAGTGCTAGAGGGACAGGCCGAGGTACCTGGTATGGCTACACCTTC	CSARGTGRGTWYGYTF
TRBV29-1	-	many	TRBJ2-7	TGCAGCGTCGCAACAGGAAGATCCTACGAGCAGTACTTC	CSVATGRSYEQYF